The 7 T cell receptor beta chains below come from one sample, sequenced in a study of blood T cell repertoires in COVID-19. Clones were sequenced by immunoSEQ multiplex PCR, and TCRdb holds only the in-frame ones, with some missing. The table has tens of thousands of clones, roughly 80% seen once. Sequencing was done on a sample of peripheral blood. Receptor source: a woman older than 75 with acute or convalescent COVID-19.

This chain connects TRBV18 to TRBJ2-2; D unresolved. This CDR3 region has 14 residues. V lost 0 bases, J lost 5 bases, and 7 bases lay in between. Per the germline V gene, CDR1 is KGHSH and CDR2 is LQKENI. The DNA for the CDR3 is TGTGCCAGCTCACCACCATCCGTGACCGGGGAGCTGTTTTTT. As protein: CASSPPSVTGELFF.

CDR3 in DNA: TGTGCCACCGGGGGGGCTATGAACACTGAAGCTTTCTTT. Residues: CATGGAMNTEAFF. J is TRBJ1-1 and V is TRBV7-9; maybe TRBD1 (6 bases). This CDR3 contains 13 residues. Trimming took off 10 bases at V and 0 bases at J, with 12 bases between the two ends. The germline gives CDR1 SEHNR, CDR2 FQNEAQ (reference sequence).

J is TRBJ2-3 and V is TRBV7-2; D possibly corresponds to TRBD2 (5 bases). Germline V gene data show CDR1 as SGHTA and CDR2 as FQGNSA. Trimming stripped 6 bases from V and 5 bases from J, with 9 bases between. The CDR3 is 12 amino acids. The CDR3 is CASRRAVDTQYF. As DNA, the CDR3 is TGTGCCAGCAGGAGGGCCGTAGATACGCAGTATTTT.

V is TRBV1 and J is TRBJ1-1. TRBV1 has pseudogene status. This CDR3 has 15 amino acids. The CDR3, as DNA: TGCACCAGCAGCCAAGGTTGGGATGGGAGCACTGAAGCTTTCTTT. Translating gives CTSSQGWDGSTEAFF.

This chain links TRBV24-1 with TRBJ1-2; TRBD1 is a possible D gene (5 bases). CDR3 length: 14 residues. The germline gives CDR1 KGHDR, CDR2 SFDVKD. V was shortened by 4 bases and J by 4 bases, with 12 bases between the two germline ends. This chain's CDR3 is CATSDLQATYGYTF. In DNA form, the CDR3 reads TGTGCCACCAGTGACCTACAGGCGACCTATGGCTACACCTTC.

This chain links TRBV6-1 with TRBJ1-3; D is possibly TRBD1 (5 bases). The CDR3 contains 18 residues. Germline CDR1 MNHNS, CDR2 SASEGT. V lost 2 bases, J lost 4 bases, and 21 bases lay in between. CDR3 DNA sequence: TGTGCCAGCAGTGAATTTCAGGTCGGAGGGACGGGAGGAAACACCATATATTTT. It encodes CASSEFQVGGTGGNTIYF.

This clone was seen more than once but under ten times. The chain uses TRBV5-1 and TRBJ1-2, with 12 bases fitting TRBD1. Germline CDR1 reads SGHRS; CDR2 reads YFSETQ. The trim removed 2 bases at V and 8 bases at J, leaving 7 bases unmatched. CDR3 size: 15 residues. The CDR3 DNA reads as TGCGCCAGCAGCTTAACCGGGACAGGGGGCCTGGGCTACACCTTC. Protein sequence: CASSLTGTGGLGYTF.